One sample yielded the 25 T cell receptor beta chains listed below, sequenced in a study of early T cells in non-severe SARS-CoV-2 infection. From the 5' RACE reads, TCRdb called clonotypes with MiXCR, one entry per CDR3 protein. This table holds some 81,000 distinct CDR3 sequences, roughly a sixth found once. The specimen was whole blood. The receptors originated from an adult who was a healthcare worker with PCR-confirmed SARS-CoV-2 infection or an uninfected control (not recorded which).

The chain recombines TRBV28 with TRBJ1-5; 8 nucleotides line up with TRBD1. Germline CDR1 and CDR2: MDHEN and SYDVKM. J was trimmed by 6 bases and V by 6 bases; bases with no gene match: 7. This CDR3 contains 14 residues. The CDR3 protein is CASRAGGAGQPQHF. The CDR3 bases are TGTGCCAGCAGGGCAGGGGGCGCAGGTCAGCCCCAGCATTTT.

V is TRBV7-2 and J is TRBJ2-7; D is tentatively TRBD1 or TRBD2 (5 bases each). Germline-derived CDR1 and CDR2 are SGHTA and FQGNSA. The V end lost 1 base, the J end lost 3 bases, and 13 bases lay between the germline ends. This CDR3 is built from 15 residues. For the CDR3, the DNA is TGTGCCAGCAGCTTAGTTGTGGGACCCAACTACGAGCAGTACTTC. Its protein product is CASSLVVGPNYEQYF. Full variable domain (remainder filled in from reference TRBV7-2 and TRBJ2-7): GAGVSQSPSNKVTEKGKDVELRCDPISGHTALYWYRQSLGQGLEFLIYFQGNSAPDKSGLPSDRFSAERTGGSVSTLTIQRTQQEDSAVYLCASSLVVGPNYEQYFGPGTRLTVT.

The chain couples TRBV12-3 or TRBV12-4 to TRBJ2-1; a weak D match, TRBD2 (6 bases). V was trimmed by 6 bases and J by 9 bases, leaving 18 bases between them. The CDR3 runs 14 residues. DNA for the CDR3: TGTGCCAGCAGACGGGACTCGGTCGGGGGTGAGCAGTTCTTC. Its translation is CASRRDSVGGEQFF.

This clonotype was seen more than once but under ten times. The chain couples TRBV7-9 to TRBJ2-6; D is undetermined. Between the trimmed V and J ends, which lost 2 bases and 4 bases, there was a span of 9 bases. Germline V gene data show CDR1 as SEHNR and CDR2 as FQNEAQ (reference sequence). The CDR3 is 15 residues long. The CDR3 protein is CASSLLIGGANVLTF. CDR3 coding DNA: TGTGCCAGCAGCTTATTAATCGGCGGGGCCAACGTCCTGACTTTC.

This clonotype was recorded a few times. J is TRBJ1-1 and V is TRBV11-2; the match to TRBD1 covers 7 bases. CDR3 size: 15 residues. The V segment lost 5 bases and the J segment 0 bases; nucleotides outside the gene matches: 6. Germline CDR1 is SGHAT and CDR2 is FQNNGV. The CDR3 here is CASSRQGRMNTEAFF. The DNA of the CDR3 is TGTGCCAGCAGCCGACAGGGTAGAATGAACACTGAAGCTTTCTTT.

The chain is built from TRBV7-2 and TRBJ2-1; no reliable D call. V lost 5 bases, J lost 6 bases, and 11 bases lay in between. The CDR3 has 13 amino acids. Looked up from germline, CDR1 is SGHTA and CDR2 is FQGNSA. The CDR3 sequence: CASSPTARNEQFF. The CDR3 bases are TGTGCCAGCAGCCCGACTGCGCGCAATGAGCAGTTCTTC.

This clonotype was recorded a few times. The V and J genes are TRBV6-1 and TRBJ2-1; TRBD1 matches at 7 bases. Germline V gene data show CDR1 as MNHNS and CDR2 as SASEGT. The V and J ends lost 6 bases and 6 bases, in that order; junction bases with no gene match: 14. The CDR3 length is 16 residues. The CDR3 DNA reads TGTGCCAGCAGATTCGATTCGGACAGGCCCATCAATGAGCAGTTCTTC. This translates into CASRFDSDRPINEQFF.

This clonotype was seen only a few times. The rearrangement uses TRBV6-6 and TRBJ1-5, with D hard to call. The germline V and J ends were trimmed by 2 bases and 3 bases, with 11 bases remaining between them. Germline V gene lookup returns CDR1 MNHNY and CDR2 SVGAGI (reference sequence). The CDR3 is 15 amino acids. This CDR3 reads CASSYKGLYNQPQHF. For the CDR3, the DNA is TGTGCCAGCAGTTACAAGGGCCTATACAATCAGCCCCAGCATTTT.

J is TRBJ2-1 and V is TRBV3-1, with TRBD2 identical over 10 bases. Trimming cost V 4 bases and J 5 bases; bases outside gene matches: 5. The CDR3 covers 15 residues. Germline CDR1 reads LGHDT; CDR2 reads YNNKEL (reference sequence). The CDR3 DNA sequence: TGTGCCAGCAGCCCCAGGACTAGCGGTCACAATGAGCAGTTCTTC. Translated, it gives CASSPRTSGHNEQFF.

This clonotype was found a few times. The chain recombines TRBV6-6 with TRBJ2-6; no reliable D call. The CDR3 extends over 15 amino acids. V was cut by 0 bases and J by 0 bases, with 3 bases left in between. CDR1 and CDR2 from the germline V gene are MNHNY and SVGAGI (reference sequence). For the CDR3, the DNA is TGTGCCAGCAGTTACTCCGTCTCTGGGGCCAACGTCCTGACTTTC. It specifies CASSYSVSGANVLTF.

V and J are TRBV2 and TRBJ2-3, with a weak D call TRBD1 (5 bases). Per the germline V gene, CDR1 is SNHLY and CDR2 is FYNNEI. The V gene lost 3 bases and the J gene lost 2 bases, with 15 bases spanning the gap. This CDR3 contains 16 residues. The CDR3 DNA reads TGTGCCAGCAGTGATATCTGGGGCCGGTCCACAGATACGCAGTATTTT. Its protein product is CASSDIWGRSTDTQYF.

V usage is TRBV11-2 and J usage is TRBJ2-1; 9 nucleotides align to TRBD2. V trimming: 1 base; J trimming: 8 bases; junction bases outside the gene matches: 12. The CDR3 is 17 residues long. From germline, CDR1 is SGHAT and CDR2 FQNNGV. The DNA of the CDR3 is TGTGCCAGCAGCTTAGGTTACGGTAGCGGGGGCCAGGATGAGCAGTTCTTC. This encodes CASSLGYGSGGQDEQFF.

The V gene is TRBV20-1, the J gene TRBJ1-3; D perhaps matches TRBD1 (5 bases). The CDR3 is 13 residues long. V was pared by 5 bases and J by 4 bases, with 12 bases between. Germline CDR1 DFQATT, CDR2 SNEGSKA (reference sequence). The chain's CDR3 is CSAPQGPGNTIYF. The CDR3 DNA sequence: TGCAGTGCTCCCCAGGGCCCGGGAAACACCATATATTTT.

The chain recombines TRBV6-6 with TRBJ2-5; TRBD2 agrees at 11 bases. CDR1 is MNHNY, CDR2 SVGAGI, per germline (reference sequence). This CDR3 is 15 amino acids long. With 0 bases clipped from V and 7 bases from J, the junction kept 4 bases outside the gene matches. The chain's CDR3 is CASSYSTSGVSTQYF. In DNA, the CDR3 is TGTGCCAGCAGTTACTCGACTAGCGGGGTCTCGACCCAGTACTTC.

This clonotype was seen ten or more times. The chain joins TRBV9 to TRBJ2-7; D gene ambiguous. The ends were cut back, 0 bases at V and 3 bases at J, with 13 bases in the middle. Germline loops: CDR1 SGDLS, CDR2 YYNGEE. This CDR3 is 15 amino acids long. The CDR3 region is CASSVESSPYYEQYF. In nucleotides, the CDR3 is TGTGCCAGCAGCGTAGAAAGCAGCCCATACTACGAGCAGTACTTC. Full variable domain (outside the CDR3, taken from reference TRBV9 and TRBJ2-7): DSGVTQTPKHLITATGQRVTLRCSPRSGDLSVYWYQQSLDQGLQFLIQYYNGEERAKGNILERFSAQQFPDLHSELNLSSLELGDSALYFCASSVESSPYYEQYFGPGTRLTVT.

This clonotype has a count of ten or more. The rearrangement joins TRBV20-1 to TRBJ2-2; D is unclear. The CDR3 has 13 amino acids. Germline V CDR1 and CDR2: DFQATT, SNEGSKA (reference sequence). The V end was cut by 4 bases, the J end by 2 bases, with 8 bases between. The CDR3 coding sequence is TGCAGTGCTAACGGGCGAAACACCGGGGAGCTGTTTTTT. It translates to CSANGRNTGELFF.

Only a few counts were recorded for this clonotype. The genes are TRBV18 and TRBJ1-2, with D possibly being TRBD1 (5 bases). Germline V gene sequence: CDR1 KGHSH, CDR2 LQKENI. There are 15 residues in the CDR3. V shed 3 bases and J shed 6 bases, with 17 bases lying between them. CDR3 nucleotides: TGTGCCAGCTCACCCCTGGTGGGGGGATATGATGGCTACACCTTC. This encodes CASSPLVGGYDGYTF.

The sample holds a few counts of this clonotype. This chain connects TRBV20-1 to TRBJ2-1; 11 bases line up with TRBD2. V dropped 4 bases and J dropped 8; count of bases not matched to a gene: 7. CDR3 size: 14 residues. CDR1 is DFQATT, CDR2 SNEGSKA, per germline (reference sequence). The CDR3: CSATSGGSPDEQFF. DNA of the CDR3: TGCAGTGCTACTAGCGGGGGGAGTCCGGATGAGCAGTTCTTC.

This clonotype came up a few times. The J gene is TRBJ2-5, the V gene TRBV2; D is ambiguous. There are 14 residues in the CDR3. From germline, CDR1 is SNHLY and CDR2 FYNNEI. V gave up 5 bases and J gave up 0 bases, with 10 bases separating them. The CDR3 bases are TGTGCCAGCAGTTTAAGTGGTTACCAAGAGACCCAGTACTTC. It specifies CASSLSGYQETQYF.

The rearrangement joins TRBV7-3 to TRBJ2-5; D not resolved. The germline V gene has CDR1 SGHTA and CDR2 FQGTGA. Trimming took 5 bases from V and 1 from J, leaving 8 bases between them. There are 13 residues in the CDR3. CDR3 in DNA: TGTGCCAGCAGCCCCACTCGCCAAGAGACCCAGTACTTC. Its translation: CASSPTRQETQYF.

The chain carries TRBV20-1 and TRBJ2-1; TRBD2 agrees at 12 bases. Germline trimming cut 0 bases from V and 8 bases from J; bases unmatched to any gene: 8. The CDR3 is 16 amino acids. Germline CDR1 DFQATT, CDR2 SNEGSKA (reference sequence). CDR3 nucleotide sequence: TGCAGTGCTAGAGATCCGTGGACTAGCGGGGACCATGAGCAGTTCTTC. Its translation is CSARDPWTSGDHEQFF.

A few counts support this clonotype. The chain joins TRBV24-1 to TRBJ2-1, with D maybe TRBD1 (6 bases). V was pared by 3 bases and J by 0 bases, with 11 bases between. The CDR3 has 16 residues. Germline CDR1 and CDR2: KGHDR and SFDVKD. For the CDR3, the DNA is TGTGCCACCAGTGATCGACAGGACCCCTCCTACAATGAGCAGTTCTTC. Translation: CATSDRQDPSYNEQFF.

The sample holds a few counts of this clonotype. The rearrangement uses TRBV19 and TRBJ1-4, with a possible D match to TRBD1 (6 bases). The V end was cut by 8 bases, the J end by 7 bases, with 20 bases between. CDR1 LNHDA and CDR2 SQIVND come from the germline V gene (reference sequence). The CDR3 totals 15 residues. The CDR3 here is CASYSWDKRGEKLFF. For the CDR3, the DNA is TGTGCCAGTTACTCTTGGGACAAGAGAGGTGAAAAACTGTTTTTT.

This clonotype turned up a few times. The chain joins TRBV29-1 to TRBJ2-2; no clear D gene. CDR1 and CDR2 (germline): SQVTM, ANQGSEA. The length of the CDR3 is 18 residues. Trimming cost V 0 bases and J 6 bases, with 23 bases left between them. CDR3 in DNA: TGCAGCGTTGAAGACCCGGGCCCAAGGTCGTCCGGTTCCGGGGAGCTGTTTTTT. It is translated as CSVEDPGPRSSGSGELFF.

This clonotype appeared a few times. This chain connects TRBV20-1 to TRBJ2-4; TRBD2 aligns across 11 bases. Germline trimming cut 2 bases from V and 7 bases from J; bases unmatched to any gene: 7. The CDR3 is 15 residues long. Germline values: CDR1 DFQATT, CDR2 SNEGSKA (reference sequence). The CDR3, as DNA: TGCAGTGCTAGACCCGATGCTAGCGGGAGGAACATTCAGTACTTC. As protein: CSARPDASGRNIQYF.